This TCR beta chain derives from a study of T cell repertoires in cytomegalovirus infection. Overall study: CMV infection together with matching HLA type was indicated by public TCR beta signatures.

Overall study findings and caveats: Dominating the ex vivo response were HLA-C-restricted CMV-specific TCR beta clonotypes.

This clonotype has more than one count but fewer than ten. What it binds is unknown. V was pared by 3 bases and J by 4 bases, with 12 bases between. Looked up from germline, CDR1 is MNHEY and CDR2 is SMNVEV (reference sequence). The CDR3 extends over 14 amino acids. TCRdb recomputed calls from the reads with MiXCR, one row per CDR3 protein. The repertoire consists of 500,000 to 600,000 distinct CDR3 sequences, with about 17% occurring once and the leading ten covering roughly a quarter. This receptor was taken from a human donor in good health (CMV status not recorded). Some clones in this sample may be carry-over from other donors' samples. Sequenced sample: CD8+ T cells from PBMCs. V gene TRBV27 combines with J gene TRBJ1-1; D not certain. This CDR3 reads CASSFTDGSTEAFF. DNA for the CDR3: TGTGCCAGCAGTTTCACCGACGGCAGCACTGAAGCTTTCTTT.